The T cell receptor beta chain described here comes from a study of tumor-infiltrating lymphocytes in primary liver carcinoma. Unsorted whole blood yielded the blood RNA, and germline DNA was also extracted. Reverse transcription of 500 ng total RNA with a constant-region primer produced TCR beta cDNA. Three nested multiplex PCR rounds of slightly modified ARM-PCR generated TCR beta libraries. TCRdb re-derived calls from the multiplex PCR reads in MiXCR, one entry per CDR3 protein. Here the sample spans some 180,000 distinct CDR3 sequences, about 60% being singletons. The receptor was isolated from a man in his forties or fifties with primary liver carcinoma and hepatitis B virus infection. The material sequenced was peripheral blood.

As DNA, the CDR3 is TGTGCCAGCAGTTACCTGGACAGGGAAATCCACGAGCAGTACTTC. It codes for CASSYLDREIHEQYF. This chain uses TRBV6-6 with TRBJ2-7; 8 positions agree with TRBD1. Trimming cost V 2 bases and J 5 bases; bases outside gene matches: 8. Germline lookup yields CDR1 MNHNY and CDR2 SVGAGI (reference sequence). CDR3 length: 15 amino acids.